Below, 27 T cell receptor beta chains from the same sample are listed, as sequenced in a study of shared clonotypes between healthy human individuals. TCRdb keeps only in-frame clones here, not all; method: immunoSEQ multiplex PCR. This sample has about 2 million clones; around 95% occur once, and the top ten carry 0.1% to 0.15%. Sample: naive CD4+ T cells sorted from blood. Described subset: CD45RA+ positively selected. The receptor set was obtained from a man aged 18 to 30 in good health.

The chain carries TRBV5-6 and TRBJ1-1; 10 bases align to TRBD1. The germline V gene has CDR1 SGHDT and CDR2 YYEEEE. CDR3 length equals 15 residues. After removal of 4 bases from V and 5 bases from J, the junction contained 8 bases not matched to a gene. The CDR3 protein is CASSGDRGRDTEAFF. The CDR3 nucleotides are TGTGCCAGCAGCGGTGACAGGGGGCGCGATACTGAAGCTTTCTTT.

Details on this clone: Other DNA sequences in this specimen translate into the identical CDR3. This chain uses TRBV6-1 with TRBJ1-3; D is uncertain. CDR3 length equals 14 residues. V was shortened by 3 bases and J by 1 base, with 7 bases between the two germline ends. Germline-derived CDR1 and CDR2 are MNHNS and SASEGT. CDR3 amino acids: CASSDQGSGNTIYF. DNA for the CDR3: TGTGCCAGCAGTGATCAAGGATCTGGAAACACCATATATTTT.

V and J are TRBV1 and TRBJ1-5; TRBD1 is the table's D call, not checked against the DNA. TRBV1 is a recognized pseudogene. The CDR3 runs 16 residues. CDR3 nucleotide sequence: TGCACCAGCAGTATTACAGGGGGGATAGGCAATCAGCCCCAGCATTTT. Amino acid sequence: CTSSITGGIGNQPQHF.

The CDR3, as DNA: TGTGCCAGCAGTTACTCGACAGCCAGCTCTGGAAACACCATATATTTT. Translating gives CASSYSTASSGNTIYF. This chain joins TRBV6-5 and TRBJ1-3, with a tentative D call TRBD1 (5 bases). Per germline, CDR1 MNHEY and CDR2 SVGAGI. V was clipped by 0 bases and J by 0 bases, with 9 bases between them. The CDR3 extends over 16 amino acids.

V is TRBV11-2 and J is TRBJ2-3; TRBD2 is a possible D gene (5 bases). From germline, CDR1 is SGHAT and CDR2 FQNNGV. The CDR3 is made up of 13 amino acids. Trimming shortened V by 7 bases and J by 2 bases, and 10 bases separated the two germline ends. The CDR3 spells CASTPRVTDTQYF. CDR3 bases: TGTGCCAGCACCCCGCGGGTCACAGATACGCAGTATTTT.

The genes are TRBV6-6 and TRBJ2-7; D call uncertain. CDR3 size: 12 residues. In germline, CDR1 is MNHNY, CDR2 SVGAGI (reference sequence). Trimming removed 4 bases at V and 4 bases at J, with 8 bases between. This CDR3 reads CASSFPGYEQYF. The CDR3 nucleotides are TGTGCCAGCAGTTTCCCCGGATACGAGCAGTACTTC.

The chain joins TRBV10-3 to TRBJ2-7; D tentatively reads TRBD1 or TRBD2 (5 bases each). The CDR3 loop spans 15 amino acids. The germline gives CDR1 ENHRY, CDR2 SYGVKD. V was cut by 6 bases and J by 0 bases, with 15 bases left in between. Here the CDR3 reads CAIRPGTENSYEQYF. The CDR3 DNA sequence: TGTGCCATCAGACCCGGGACCGAGAACTCCTACGAGCAGTACTTC.

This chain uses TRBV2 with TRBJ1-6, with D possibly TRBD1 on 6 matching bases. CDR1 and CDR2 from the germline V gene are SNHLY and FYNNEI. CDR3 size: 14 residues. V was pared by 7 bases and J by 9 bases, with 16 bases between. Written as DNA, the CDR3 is TGTGCCAGCACCCAAGAAGGGGGAGGTTCACCCCTCCACTTT. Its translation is CASTQEGGGSPLHF.

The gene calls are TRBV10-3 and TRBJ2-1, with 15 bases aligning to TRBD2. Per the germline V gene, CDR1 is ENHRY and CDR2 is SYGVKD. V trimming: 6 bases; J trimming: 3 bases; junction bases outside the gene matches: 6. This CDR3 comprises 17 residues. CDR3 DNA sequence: TGTGCCATCAGCTCGGGACTAGCGGGAGGTAGCTACAATGAGCAGTTCTTC. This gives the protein CAISSGLAGGSYNEQFF.

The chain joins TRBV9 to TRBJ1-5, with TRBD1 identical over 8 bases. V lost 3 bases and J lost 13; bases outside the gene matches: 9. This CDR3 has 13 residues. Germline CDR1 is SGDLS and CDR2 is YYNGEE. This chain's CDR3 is CASSAADRAPQHF. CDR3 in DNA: TGTGCCAGCAGCGCGGCGGACAGGGCCCCACAGCATTTT.

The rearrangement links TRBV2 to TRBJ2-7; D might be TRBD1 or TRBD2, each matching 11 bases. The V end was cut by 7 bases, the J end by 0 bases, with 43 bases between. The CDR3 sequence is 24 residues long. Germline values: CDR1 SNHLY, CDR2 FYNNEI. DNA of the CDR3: TGTGCCAGCAAACTTAGGACAGGGGGCTGGCTAGCGGGGGGAAGCGACGCGAGCTCCTACGAGCAGTACTTC. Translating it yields CASKLRTGGWLAGGSDASSYEQYF.

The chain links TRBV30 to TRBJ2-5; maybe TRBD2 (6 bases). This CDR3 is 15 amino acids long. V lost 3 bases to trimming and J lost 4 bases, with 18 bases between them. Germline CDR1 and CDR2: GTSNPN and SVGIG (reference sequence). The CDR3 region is CAWRSSGLGPETQYF. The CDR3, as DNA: TGTGCCTGGAGGAGCAGCGGGTTAGGGCCAGAGACCCAGTACTTC.

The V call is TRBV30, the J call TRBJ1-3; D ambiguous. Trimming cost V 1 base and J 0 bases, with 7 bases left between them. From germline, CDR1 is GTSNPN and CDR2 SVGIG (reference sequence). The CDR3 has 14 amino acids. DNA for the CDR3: TGTGCCTGGAGTGGGACGGTCTCTGGAAACACCATATATTTT. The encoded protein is CAWSGTVSGNTIYF.

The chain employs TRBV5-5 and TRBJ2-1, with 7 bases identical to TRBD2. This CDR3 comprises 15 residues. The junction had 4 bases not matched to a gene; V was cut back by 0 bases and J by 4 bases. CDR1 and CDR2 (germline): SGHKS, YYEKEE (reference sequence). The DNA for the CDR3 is TGTGCCAGCAGCTTGGGAGCGGGAACATACAATGAGCAGTTCTTC. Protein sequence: CASSLGAGTYNEQFF.

DNA of the CDR3: TGTGCCGCGGGGGGCGGGCTCGAGCAGTACTTC. Its protein is CAAGGGLEQYF. This chain joins TRBV19 and TRBJ2-7; 8 bases are a match to TRBD2. The V gene end was trimmed by 11 bases and the J gene end by 6 bases; junction bases not matched to a gene: 6. CDR1 LNHDA and CDR2 SQIVND come from the germline V gene (reference sequence). The CDR3 has 11 residues.

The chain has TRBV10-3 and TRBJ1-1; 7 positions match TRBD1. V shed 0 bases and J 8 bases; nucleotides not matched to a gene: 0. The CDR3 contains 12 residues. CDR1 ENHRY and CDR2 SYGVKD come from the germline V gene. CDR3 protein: CAISESQGEAFF. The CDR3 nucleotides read TGTGCCATCAGTGAGTCACAGGGGGAAGCTTTCTTT.

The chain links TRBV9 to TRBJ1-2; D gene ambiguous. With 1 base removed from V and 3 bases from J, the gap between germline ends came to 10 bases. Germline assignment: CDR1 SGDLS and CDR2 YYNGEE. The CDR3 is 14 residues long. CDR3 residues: CASSVTPQDYGYTF. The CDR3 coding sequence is TGTGCCAGCAGCGTAACTCCGCAGGACTATGGCTACACCTTC.

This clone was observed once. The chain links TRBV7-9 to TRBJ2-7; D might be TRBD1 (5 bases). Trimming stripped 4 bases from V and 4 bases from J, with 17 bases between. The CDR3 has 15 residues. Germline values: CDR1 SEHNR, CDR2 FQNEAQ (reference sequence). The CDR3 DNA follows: TGTGCCAGCAGCTCTCAGGGAATGTCCCAGTACGAGCAGTACTTC. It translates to CASSSQGMSQYEQYF.

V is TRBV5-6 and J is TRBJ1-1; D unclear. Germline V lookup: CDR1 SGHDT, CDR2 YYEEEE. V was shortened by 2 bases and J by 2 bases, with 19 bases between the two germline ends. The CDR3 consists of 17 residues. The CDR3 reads CASSFFVWVGKNTEAFF. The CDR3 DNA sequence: TGTGCCAGCAGCTTCTTTGTTTGGGTCGGGAAAAACACTGAAGCTTTCTTT.

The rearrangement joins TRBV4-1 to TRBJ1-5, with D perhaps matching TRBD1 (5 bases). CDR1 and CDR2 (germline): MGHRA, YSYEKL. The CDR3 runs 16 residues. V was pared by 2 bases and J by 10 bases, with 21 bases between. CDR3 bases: TGCGCCAGCAGCCAAAAATCGGGGGAATTGTGGAGACCCCAGCATTTT. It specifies CASSQKSGELWRPQHF.

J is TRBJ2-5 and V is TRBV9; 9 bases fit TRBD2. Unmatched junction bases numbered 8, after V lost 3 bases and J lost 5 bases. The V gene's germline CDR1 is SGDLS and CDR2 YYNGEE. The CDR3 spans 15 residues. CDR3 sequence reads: CASSAGGGAWETQYF. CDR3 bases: TGTGCCAGCAGCGCTGGCGGGGGGGCCTGGGAGACCCAGTACTTC. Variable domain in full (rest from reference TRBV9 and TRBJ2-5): DSGVTQTPKHLITATGQRVTLRCSPRSGDLSVYWYQQSLDQGLQFLIQYYNGEERAKGNILERFSAQQFPDLHSELNLSSLELGDSALYFCASSAGGGAWETQYFGPGTRLLVL.

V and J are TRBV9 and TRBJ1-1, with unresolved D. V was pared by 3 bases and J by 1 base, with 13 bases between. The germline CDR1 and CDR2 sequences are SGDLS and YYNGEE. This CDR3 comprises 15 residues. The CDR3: CASSESREGNTEAFF. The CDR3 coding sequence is TGTGCCAGCAGCGAGAGCCGGGAAGGGAACACTGAAGCTTTCTTT.

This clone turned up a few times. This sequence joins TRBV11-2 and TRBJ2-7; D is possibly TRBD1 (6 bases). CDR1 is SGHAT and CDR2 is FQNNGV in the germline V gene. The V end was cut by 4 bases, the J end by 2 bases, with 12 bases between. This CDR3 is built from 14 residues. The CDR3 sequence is CASSYHRDPYEQYF. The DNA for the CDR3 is TGTGCCAGCAGCTACCACAGGGACCCCTACGAGCAGTACTTC.

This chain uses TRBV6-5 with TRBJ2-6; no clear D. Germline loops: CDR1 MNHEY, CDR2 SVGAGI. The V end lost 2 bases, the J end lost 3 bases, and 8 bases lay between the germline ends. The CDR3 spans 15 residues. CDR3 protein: CASSYAEHGANVLTF. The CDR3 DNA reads TGTGCCAGCAGTTACGCGGAACATGGGGCCAACGTCCTGACTTTC.

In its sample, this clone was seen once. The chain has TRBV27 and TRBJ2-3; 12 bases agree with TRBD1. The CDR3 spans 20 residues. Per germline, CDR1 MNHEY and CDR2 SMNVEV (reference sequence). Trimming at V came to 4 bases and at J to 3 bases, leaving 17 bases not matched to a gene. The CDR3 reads CASSSPPGQGALLATDTQYF. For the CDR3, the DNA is TGTGCCAGCAGTTCCCCTCCGGGACAGGGGGCTTTGTTAGCTACAGATACGCAGTATTTT.

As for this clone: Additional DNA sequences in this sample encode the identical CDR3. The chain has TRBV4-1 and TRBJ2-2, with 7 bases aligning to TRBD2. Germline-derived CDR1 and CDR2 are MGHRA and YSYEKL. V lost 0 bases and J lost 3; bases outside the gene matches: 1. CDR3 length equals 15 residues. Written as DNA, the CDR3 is TGCGCCAGCAGCCAAGATCGGGGGGACACCGGGGAGCTGTTTTTT. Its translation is CASSQDRGDTGELFF.

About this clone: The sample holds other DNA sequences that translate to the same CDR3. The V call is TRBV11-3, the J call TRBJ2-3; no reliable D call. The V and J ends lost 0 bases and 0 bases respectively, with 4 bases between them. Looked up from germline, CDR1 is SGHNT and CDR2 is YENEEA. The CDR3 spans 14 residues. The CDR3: CASSLDRSTDTQYF. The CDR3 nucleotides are TGTGCCAGCAGCTTAGATAGGAGCACAGATACGCAGTATTTT.